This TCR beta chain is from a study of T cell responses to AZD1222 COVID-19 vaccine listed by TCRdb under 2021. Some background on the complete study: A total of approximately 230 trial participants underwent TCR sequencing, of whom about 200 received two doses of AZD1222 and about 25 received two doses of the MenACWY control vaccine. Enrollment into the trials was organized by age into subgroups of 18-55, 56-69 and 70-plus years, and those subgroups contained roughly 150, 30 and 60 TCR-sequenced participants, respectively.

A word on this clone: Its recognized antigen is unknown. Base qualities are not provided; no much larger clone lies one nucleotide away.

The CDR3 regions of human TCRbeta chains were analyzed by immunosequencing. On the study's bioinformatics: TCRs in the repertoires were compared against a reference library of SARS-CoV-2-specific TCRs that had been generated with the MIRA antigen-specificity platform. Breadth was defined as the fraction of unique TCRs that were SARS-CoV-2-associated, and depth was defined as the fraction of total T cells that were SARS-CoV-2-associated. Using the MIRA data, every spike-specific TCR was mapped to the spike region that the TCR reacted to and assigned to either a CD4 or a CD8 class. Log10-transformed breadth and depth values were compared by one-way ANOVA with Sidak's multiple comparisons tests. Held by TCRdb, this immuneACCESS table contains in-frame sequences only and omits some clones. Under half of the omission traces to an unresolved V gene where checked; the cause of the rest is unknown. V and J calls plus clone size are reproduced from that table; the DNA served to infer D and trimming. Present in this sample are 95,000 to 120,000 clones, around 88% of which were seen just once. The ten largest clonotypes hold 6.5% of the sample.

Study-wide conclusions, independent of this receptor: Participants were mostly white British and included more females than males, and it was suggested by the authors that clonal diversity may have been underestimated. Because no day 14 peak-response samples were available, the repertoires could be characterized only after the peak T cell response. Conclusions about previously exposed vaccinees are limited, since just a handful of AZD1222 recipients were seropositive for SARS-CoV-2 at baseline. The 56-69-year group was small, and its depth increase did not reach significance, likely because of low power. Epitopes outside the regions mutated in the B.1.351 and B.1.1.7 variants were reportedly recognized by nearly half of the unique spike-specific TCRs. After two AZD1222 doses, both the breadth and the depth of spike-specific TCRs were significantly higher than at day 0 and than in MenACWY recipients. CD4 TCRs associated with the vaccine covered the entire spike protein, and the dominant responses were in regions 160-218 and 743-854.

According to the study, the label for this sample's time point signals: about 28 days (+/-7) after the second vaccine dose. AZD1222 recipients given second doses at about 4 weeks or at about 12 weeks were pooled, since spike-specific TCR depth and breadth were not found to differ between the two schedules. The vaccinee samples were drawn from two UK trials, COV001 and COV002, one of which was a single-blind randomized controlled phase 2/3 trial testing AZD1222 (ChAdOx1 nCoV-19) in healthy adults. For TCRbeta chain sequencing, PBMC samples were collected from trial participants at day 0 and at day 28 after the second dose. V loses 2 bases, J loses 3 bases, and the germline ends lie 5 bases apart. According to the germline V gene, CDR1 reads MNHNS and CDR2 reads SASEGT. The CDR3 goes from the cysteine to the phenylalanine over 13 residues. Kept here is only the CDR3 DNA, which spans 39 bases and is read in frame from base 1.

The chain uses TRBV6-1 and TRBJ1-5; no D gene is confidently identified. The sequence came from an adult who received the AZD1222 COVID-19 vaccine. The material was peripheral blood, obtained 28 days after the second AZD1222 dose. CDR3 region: CASSEQFNQPQHF. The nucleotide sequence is TGTGCCAGCAGTGAACAATTCAATCAGCCCCAGCATTTT.